Below, 17 T cell receptor beta chains from the same sample are listed, as sequenced in a study of T-cell reconstitution after alpha-beta-depleted transplantation in children. The authors prepared the TCRbeta library with unique molecular identifiers. Each CDR3 protein gets one entry after TCRdb re-called the PCR reads with MiXCR. The data contain roughly 670,000 distinct CDR3 sequences, around 13% of them singletons. Sequencing was performed on PBMCs, taken before TCRalphabeta/CD19-depleted stem cell transplant. The receptor source for this set is a girl aged 2 to 10 with congenital amegakaryocytic thrombocytopenia, due to receive a stem cell transplant.

This chain links TRBV23-1 with TRBJ2-5, with a tentative D call TRBD1 (5 bases). TRBV23-1 is an ORF, and what it does is uncertain. V lost 2 bases and J 3 bases, leaving 13 bases between the germline ends. This CDR3 comprises 15 residues. CDR3 residues: CASSQQGSNEETQYF. The CDR3 nucleotides are TGCGCCAGCAGTCAACAGGGTTCCAATGAAGAGACCCAGTACTTC.

This clonotype was counted many times. This sequence joins TRBV27 and TRBJ2-1; 13 bases fit TRBD2. CDR3 length: 17 amino acids. Germline CDR1 reads MNHEY; CDR2 reads SMNVEV (reference sequence). Trimming at V came to 3 bases and at J to 4 bases, leaving 6 bases not matched to a gene. CDR3 in amino acids: CASSFGTSGALYNEQFF. CDR3 nucleotides: TGTGCCAGCAGTTTCGGGACTAGCGGGGCTTTATACAATGAGCAGTTCTTC.

Notes on this clonotype: This may stem from a read error, because a much larger clone lies one nucleotide away. CDR3 nucleotides: TGTGCCACCAGCCAACAGGGGAACCAAGAGACCCAGTACTTC. Residues: CATSQQGNQETQYF. The chain uses TRBV15 and TRBJ2-5; 7 positions agree with TRBD1. The CDR3 contains 14 residues. V lost 5 bases, J lost 0 bases, and 3 bases stayed unmatched. Germline V gene data show CDR1 as LNHNV and CDR2 as YYDKDF (reference sequence).

The rearrangement joins TRBV5-5 to TRBJ2-7; tentatively, D is TRBD1 or TRBD2 (5 bases each). CDR1 and CDR2 from the germline V gene are SGHKS and YYEKEE (reference sequence). This CDR3 is built from 15 residues. V was pared by 6 bases and J by 0 bases, with 16 bases between. The CDR3 spells CASTFVRDHSYEQYF. The CDR3 DNA is TGTGCCAGCACCTTCGTACGGGACCACTCCTACGAGCAGTACTTC.

This clonotype showed up just a few times. The rearrangement uses TRBV7-9 and TRBJ2-5; no reliable D call. Trimming removed 2 bases from V and 5 bases from J, with 12 bases in between. The CDR3 is 14 amino acids. Germline V gene sequence: CDR1 SEHNR, CDR2 FQNEAQ (reference sequence). CDR3 coding DNA: TGTGCCAGCAGCTTACCGCCATCCGTGGAGACCCAGTACTTC. The encoded protein is CASSLPPSVETQYF.

This clonotype was observed many times. The chain uses TRBV5-6 and TRBJ2-1; 7 bases align to TRBD1. Germline values: CDR1 SGHDT, CDR2 YYEEEE. The CDR3 has 14 amino acids. V lost 4 bases to trimming and J lost 5 bases; unmatched junction nucleotides: 6. DNA for the CDR3: TGTGCCAGCAGCACAACTGACAGGGACAATGAGCAGTTCTTC. The encoded protein is CASSTTDRDNEQFF.

This clonotype has ten or more counts. The chain has TRBV12-3 or TRBV12-4 and TRBJ2-7; TRBD2 matches 7 bases. The CDR3 length is 14 residues. The V segment lost 3 bases and the J segment 5 bases; nucleotides outside the gene matches: 7. CDR3 region: CASSLGLPEDEQYF. The CDR3 nucleotides are TGTGCCAGCAGTTTGGGACTACCGGAGGACGAGCAGTACTTC.

This clonotype has just a few counts. The J gene is TRBJ2-7, the V gene TRBV12-3 or TRBV12-4; D is perhaps TRBD1 or TRBD2 (6 bases each). The CDR3 has 16 residues. V lost 2 bases and J 5 bases, leaving 19 bases between the germline ends. CDR3 in amino acids: CASSLRGVMRHDEQYF. The CDR3 bases are TGTGCCAGCAGTTTAAGGGGGGTCATGAGGCACGACGAGCAGTACTTC.

The table lists this clonotype with many counts. The chain is built from TRBV25-1 and TRBJ2-7; D is ambiguous. The CDR3 has 13 residues. Germline V gene sequence: CDR1 MGHDK, CDR2 SYGVNS. Trimming cost V 3 bases and J 3 bases, with 9 bases left between them. The CDR3 bases are TGTGCCAGCAGTGAGGGTAGGATCTACGAGCAGTACTTC. It specifies CASSEGRIYEQYF.

This clonotype came up once. One junction end disagrees with the germline gene, perhaps due to a read error. The chain is built from TRBV6-1 and TRBJ2-7; 9 nucleotides match TRBD1. CDR3 size: 16 residues. Per the germline V gene, CDR1 is MNHNS and CDR2 is SASEGT. The CDR3 sequence is CGSSGYSPGQGAEQYF. The CDR3 bases are TGTGGCAGCAGTGGCTACTCTCCGGGACAGGGAGCCGAGCAGTACTTC.

This clonotype has ten or more counts. The J gene is TRBJ2-5, the V gene TRBV5-1; either TRBD1 or TRBD2 may supply D (5 bases each). The germline V gene encodes CDR1 SGHRS and CDR2 YFSETQ. The CDR3 length is 16 residues. V was trimmed by 0 bases and J by 0 bases, leaving 12 bases between them. The DNA of the CDR3 is TGCGCCAGCAGCTTGGCGGGGACGACGTACCAAGAGACCCAGTACTTC. This codes for CASSLAGTTYQETQYF. Drawing the rest from reference TRBV5-1 and TRBJ2-5, the complete variable domain is KAGVTQTPRYLIKTRGQQVTLSCSPISGHRSVSWYQQTPGQGLQFLFEYFSETQRNKGNFPGRFSGRQFSNSRSEMNVSTLELGDSALYLCASSLAGTTYQETQYFGPGTRLLVL.

There are many counts of this clonotype. The V gene is TRBV5-1, the J gene TRBJ1-4; 9 nucleotides align to TRBD1. V lost 4 bases to trimming and J lost 0 bases; unmatched junction nucleotides: 4. The CDR3 length is 16 residues. Germline values: CDR1 SGHRS, CDR2 YFSETQ. CDR3 bases: TGCGCCAGCAGCGAGGGACAGGGATCAACTAATGAAAAACTGTTTTTT. It specifies CASSEGQGSTNEKLFF.

This clonotype was observed at least ten times. The gene calls are TRBV5-6 and TRBJ2-7; the D call may be TRBD1 or TRBD2 (5 bases each). This CDR3 comprises 15 residues. V lost 1 base to trimming and J lost 2 bases, with 13 bases between them. Germline V gives CDR1 SGHDT, CDR2 YYEEEE. The CDR3 region has the DNA TGTGCCAGCAGCTTGTTCCGGGACGGTGCCTACGAGCAGTACTTC. Translated, it gives CASSLFRDGAYEQYF.

Ten or more counts support this clonotype. The genes are TRBV7-7 and TRBJ2-2, with 9 positions matching TRBD2. J was trimmed by 5 bases and V by 1 base; bases with no gene match: 2. CDR3 length: 15 amino acids. The germline gives CDR1 SSHAT, CDR2 FNYEAQ (reference sequence). The CDR3, as DNA: TGTGCCAGCAGCTTAGGGCTAGCGGGAACCGGGGAGCTGTTTTTT. It yields the protein CASSLGLAGTGELFF.

The gene calls are TRBV12-3 or TRBV12-4 and TRBJ2-1, with D uncertain. The CDR3 is made up of 14 amino acids. V shed 2 bases and J shed 7 bases, with 12 bases lying between them. CDR3 loop: CASSLFPLPNEQFF. CDR3 in DNA: TGTGCCAGCAGTTTATTCCCTCTCCCGAATGAGCAGTTCTTC.

The table lists this clonotype with many counts. The chain has TRBV5-1 and TRBJ2-6, with a weak D call TRBD2 (6 bases). CDR1 is SGHRS and CDR2 is YFSETQ in the germline V gene. The V end was cut by 2 bases, the J end by 2 bases, with 17 bases between. The CDR3 loop spans 18 amino acids. CDR3 nucleotide sequence: TGCGCCAGCAGCTTTCCTCTGACTAGGGTGACTGGGGCCAACGTCCTGACTTTC. This encodes CASSFPLTRVTGANVLTF.

This clonotype was counted ten times or more. The chain uses TRBV5-1 and TRBJ2-3; 13 bases align to TRBD2. The CDR3 runs 16 residues. V shed 3 bases, J shed 6 bases, and the junction held 7 bases outside the gene matches. Per germline, CDR1 SGHRS and CDR2 YFSETQ. The CDR3 region is CASSYGLAGVSDTQYF. For the CDR3, the DNA is TGCGCCAGCAGCTACGGACTAGCGGGAGTTTCCGATACGCAGTATTTT.